One and the same sample provided the 12 T cell receptor beta chains below, sequenced in a study of T-cell memory formation after mild COVID-19. One entry per CDR3 protein results from TCRdb running MiXCR on the 5' RACE reads. The sample lists some 280,000 distinct CDR3 sequences, 15% to 20% seen once, with roughly 24% in the top ten. The sample taken for sequencing was PBMCs or a T cell subset sorted from them (not recorded which). The receptors originated from a man younger than 35 who had mild COVID-19 (a few samples of this study predate the infection). Cell type and time point are not known.

This clonotype came up a few times. The J gene is TRBJ1-4, the V gene TRBV7-6; no clear D gene. The CDR3 covers 13 residues. CDR1 is SGHVS and CDR2 is FNYEAQ in the germline V gene. V dropped 7 bases and J dropped 11 bases, with 17 bases sitting between them. The CDR3 loop reads CASTSSGGWKLFF. CDR3 nucleotide sequence: TGTGCCAGCACCTCCTCCGGCGGATGGAAACTGTTTTTT.

This clonotype was seen only a few times. The V call is TRBV6-6, the J call TRBJ2-1, with 8 bases fitting TRBD1. This CDR3 has 16 amino acids. Germline V gene data show CDR1 as MNHNY and CDR2 as SVGAGI (reference sequence). V lost 2 bases and J lost 1; bases outside the gene matches: 4. In nucleotides, the CDR3 is TGTGCCAGCAGTTACAGTGACAGGGGATCCTACAATGAGCAGTTCTTC. Protein product: CASSYSDRGSYNEQFF.

The V call is TRBV29-1, the J call TRBJ1-2; TRBD1 matches at 7 bases. Germline V gene lookup returns CDR1 SQVTM and CDR2 ANQGSEA. The CDR3 covers 13 residues. Trimming at V came to 0 bases and at J to 7 bases, leaving 5 bases not matched to a gene. CDR3 coding DNA: TGCAGCGTTGAAGATGGGACAGTACCTGGCTACACCTTC. It encodes CSVEDGTVPGYTF.

This clonotype was counted between two and nine times. The genes are TRBV10-3 and TRBJ2-1; 12 nucleotides agree with TRBD2. There are 15 residues in the CDR3. Germline-derived CDR1 and CDR2 are ENHRY and SYGVKD. The ends lost 7 bases at V and 8 bases at J; junction bases unmatched: 9. The CDR3 is CAITPGLAGSDEQFF. The CDR3 DNA follows: TGTGCCATCACCCCTGGACTAGCGGGGTCGGATGAGCAGTTCTTC.

The rearrangement uses TRBV5-6 and TRBJ2-7; no clear D. Germline V lookup: CDR1 SGHDT, CDR2 YYEEEE. V was cut by 4 bases and J by 1 base, with 9 bases left in between. This CDR3 contains 13 residues. In nucleotides, the CDR3 is TGTGCCAGCAGCCCTGGGATGTCCTACGAGCAGTACTTC. Protein product: CASSPGMSYEQYF.

This clonotype was seen a few times. The chain recombines TRBV27 with TRBJ1-2; no definite D call. V was pared by 3 bases and J by 0 bases, with 17 bases between. The CDR3 contains 17 residues. CDR1 MNHEY and CDR2 SMNVEV come from the germline V gene (reference sequence). The CDR3 coding sequence is TGTGCCAGCAGTTTTAAATACATAACGGGAGCTAACTATGGCTACACCTTC. Amino acid sequence: CASSFKYITGANYGYTF.

This clonotype was observed a handful of times. The chain combines TRBV10-3 with TRBJ1-5; TRBD1 aligns across 7 bases. This CDR3 contains 12 residues. Germline lookup yields CDR1 ENHRY and CDR2 SYGVKD. V shed 8 bases and J 4 bases; nucleotides not matched to a gene: 2. The CDR3 DNA reads TGTGCCATCGGGACAGTTAATCAGCCCCAGCATTTT. Translated, it gives CAIGTVNQPQHF.

V and J are TRBV4-1 and TRBJ1-2; D gene ambiguous. V was trimmed by 0 bases and J by 7 bases, leaving 12 bases between them. CDR1 and CDR2 (germline): MGHRA, YSYEKL. The length of the CDR3 is 14 residues. For the CDR3, the DNA is TGCGCCAGCAGCCAAGATGCCTCCTTGGGTGGCTACACCTTC. Protein: CASSQDASLGGYTF.

The CDR3 nucleotides read TGCGCCAGCAGCCAACGGGACAGGGGGACTGAAGCTTTCTTT. This encodes CASSQRDRGTEAFF. The V gene is TRBV4-3, the J gene TRBJ1-1; 11 bases fit TRBD1. Germline CDR1 LGHNA, CDR2 YSLEER. This CDR3 comprises 14 residues. The V and J ends lost 2 bases and 5 bases, in that order; junction bases with no gene match: 1.

The genes are TRBV24-1 and TRBJ2-3, with D possibly called TRBD1 or TRBD2 (6 bases each). The CDR3 is made up of 14 amino acids. Looked up from germline, CDR1 is KGHDR and CDR2 is SFDVKD. V lost 7 bases and J lost 6, with 16 bases in between. For the CDR3, the DNA is TGTGCCACCAGGGAGGGGGGTCCCGTGGATACGCAGTATTTT. Residues: CATREGGPVDTQYF.

This clonotype was recorded a few times. The V gene is TRBV4-2, the J gene TRBJ1-1; D not resolved. V lost 3 bases, J lost 6 bases, and 11 bases lay in between. The germline CDR1 and CDR2 sequences are LGHNA and YNFKEQ. This CDR3 comprises 13 residues. This chain's CDR3 is CASSQGRNAEAFF. DNA for the CDR3: TGTGCCAGCAGCCAGGGCAGAAACGCTGAAGCTTTCTTT.

This clonotype was recorded a few times. The CDR3, as DNA: TGTGCCAGCAGCCGGGACAGAACTGCGAATACGCAGTATTTT. Its translation is CASSRDRTANTQYF. This chain connects TRBV4-2 to TRBJ2-3; 7 bases match TRBD1. The CDR3 has 14 amino acids. The V segment lost 4 bases and the J segment 7 bases; nucleotides outside the gene matches: 8. Per germline, CDR1 LGHNA and CDR2 YNFKEQ.